The 23 T cell receptor beta chains listed next were all sequenced from one sample in a study of a mutant IDH1 vaccine in newly diagnosed glioma. No antigens are known for them. Time point given: week 47, end of study. The vaccine gave 300 ug of a 20-mer mutant IDH1 peptide subcutaneously per dose. Produced via immunoSEQ multiplex PCR; TCRdb's table is partial and in-frame only. The data contain tens of thousands of clones, roughly four fifths of them singletons. Sequencing used PBMCs, obtained from a glioma patient whose treatment included an IDH1 peptide vaccine. These receptor sequences come from a woman aged 45-65 years with glioma.

The chain has TRBV19 and TRBJ1-2; 10 positions match TRBD1. The J segment lost 6 bases and the V segment lost 8 bases, leaving 15 bases of the junction unmatched. Germline V gene lookup returns CDR1 LNHDA and CDR2 SQIVND (reference sequence). The CDR3 loop spans 16 amino acids. In nucleotides, the CDR3 is TGTGCCAGTTACCCGGGACAGGGGAGACTCGGTGATGGCTACACCTTC. It encodes CASYPGQGRLGDGYTF.

The chain joins TRBV7-9 to TRBJ2-7; 7 bases are shared with TRBD2. CDR1 SEHNR and CDR2 FQNEAQ come from the germline V gene (reference sequence). The CDR3 spans 14 residues. J gave up 3 bases and V 5 bases, and 7 bases lay outside the gene matches. CDR3 DNA: TGTGCCAGCAGCCCATGGGAGGGGATCTACGAGCAGTACTTC. Translation: CASSPWEGIYEQYF.

The rearrangement links TRBV9 to TRBJ2-2, with D possibly called TRBD1 or TRBD2 (5 bases each). Germline loops: CDR1 SGDLS, CDR2 YYNGEE. V shed 7 bases and J shed 0 bases, with 10 bases lying between them. The CDR3 is made up of 14 amino acids. This chain's CDR3 is CASRWGTNTGELFF. CDR3 in DNA: TGTGCCAGCCGGTGGGGGACGAACACCGGGGAGCTGTTTTTT.

This clone was detected only a few times. The gene calls are TRBV6-5 and TRBJ1-5; TRBD1 matches at 10 bases. The CDR3 has 14 residues. CDR1 is MNHEY, CDR2 SVGAGI, per germline. Trimming cost V 6 bases and J 4 bases; bases outside gene matches: 3. Here the CDR3 DNA reads TGTGCCAGCAGGGTGGGACAGGGGAATCAGCCCCAGCATTTT. This translates into CASRVGQGNQPQHF.

The chain couples TRBV19 to TRBJ1-1; 8 positions match TRBD1. Germline CDR1 is LNHDA and CDR2 is SQIVND (reference sequence). V lost 1 base and J lost 3; bases outside the gene matches: 7. This CDR3 region has 16 residues. The CDR3 DNA follows: TGTGCCAGTAGTATAGTTTCGGAGGGACAGGACACTGAAGCTTTCTTT. Its translation: CASSIVSEGQDTEAFF.

This clone was observed a single time. This rearrangement joins TRBV2 to TRBJ1-3, with 7 positions matching TRBD1. The ends lost 8 bases at V and 3 bases at J; junction bases unmatched: 7. Germline V lookup: CDR1 SNHLY, CDR2 FYNNEI. CDR3 length: 14 residues. The CDR3 DNA reads TGTGCCAGCGCCCAGGGGGTTTTTGGAAACACCATATATTTT. Its translation is CASAQGVFGNTIYF. Using reference TRBV2 and TRBJ1-3 for the parts outside the CDR3, the full variable domain is EPEVTQTPSHQVTQMGQEVILRCVPISNHLYFYWYRQILGQKVEFLVSFYNNEISEKSEIFDDQFSVERPDGSNFTLKIRSTKLEDSAMYFCASAQGVFGNTIYFGEGSWLTVV.

The CDR3: CASSRSGGERETQYF. CDR3 bases: TGTGCCAGCAGCCGTTCCGGGGGGGAAAGGGAGACCCAGTACTTC. This sequence joins TRBV7-6 and TRBJ2-5; 8 bases align to TRBD2. CDR3 length: 15 amino acids. The germline CDR1 and CDR2 sequences are SGHVS and FNYEAQ. V was clipped by 5 bases and J by 5 bases; unmatched bases: 10.

V is TRBV7-9 and J is TRBJ1-2; D is ambiguous. Trimming removed 0 bases at V and 4 bases at J, with 9 bases between. The CDR3 has 14 amino acids. The germline V gene has CDR1 SEHNR and CDR2 FQNEAQ (reference sequence). CDR3 region: CASSLAAGLYGYTF. CDR3 nucleotide sequence: TGTGCCAGCAGCTTAGCCGCCGGCCTCTATGGCTACACCTTC.

This clone occurred a few times. The chain has TRBV5-4 and TRBJ2-1, with D possibly TRBD2 on 6 matching bases. The germline gives CDR1 SGHNT, CDR2 YYREEE (reference sequence). V was pared by 2 bases and J by 0 bases, with 12 bases between. The CDR3 loop spans 16 amino acids. The CDR3 is CASSFDAGTSYNEQFF. CDR3 coding DNA: TGTGCCAGCAGCTTTGACGCGGGGACCTCCTACAATGAGCAGTTCTTC. Full variable domain (rest looked up from reference TRBV5-4 and TRBJ2-1): ETGVTQSPTHLIKTRGQQVTLRCSSQSGHNTVSWYQQALGQGPQFIFQYYREEENGRGNFPPRFSGLQFPNYSSELNVNALELDDSALYLCASSFDAGTSYNEQFFGPGTRLTVL.

J is TRBJ1-4 and V is TRBV27; D ambiguous. CDR3 size: 14 residues. Germline CDR1 reads MNHEY; CDR2 reads SMNVEV (reference sequence). The V gene lost 6 bases and the J gene lost 8 bases, with 16 bases spanning the gap. CDR3 sequence reads: CASSSVASREKLFF. The CDR3 nucleotides read TGTGCCAGCAGCTCAGTTGCAAGCCGCGAAAAACTGTTTTTT.

The chain combines TRBV29-1 with TRBJ2-7; D might be TRBD2 (5 bases). With 4 bases removed from V and 5 bases from J, the gap between germline ends came to 9 bases. This CDR3 is 11 amino acids long. The germline V gene encodes CDR1 SQVTM and CDR2 ANQGSEA. CDR3 DNA: TGCAGCGTTGGGTTCGGGGACGAGCAGTACTTC. Translating it yields CSVGFGDEQYF.

V and J are TRBV6-5 and TRBJ2-7; TRBD1 or TRBD2 may be the D gene (6 bases each). This CDR3 has 15 amino acids. Trimming pared 6 bases from V and 6 bases from J, leaving 21 bases between. Germline V gene data show CDR1 as MNHEY and CDR2 as SVGAGI. The CDR3 region is CASSPDLIGGGEQYF. The CDR3 coding sequence is TGTGCCAGCAGCCCGGATTTAATAGGAGGGGGCGAGCAGTACTTC.

The rearrangement links TRBV25-1 to TRBJ1-1; no clear D gene. V lost 2 bases to trimming and J lost 3 bases, with 16 bases between them. Looked up from germline, CDR1 is MGHDK and CDR2 is SYGVNS. The CDR3 loop spans 16 amino acids. The CDR3 spells CASSEQSGRPYTEAFF. CDR3 nucleotides: TGTGCCAGCAGTGAACAGTCAGGTCGCCCATACACTGAAGCTTTCTTT.

This clone was seen once. The chain couples TRBV19 to TRBJ1-5; 8 bases line up with TRBD1. The CDR3 length is 16 residues. CDR1 and CDR2 from the germline V gene are LNHDA and SQIVND (reference sequence). J lost 4 bases, V lost 0 bases, and 5 bases had no gene match. The CDR3 loop is CASSIDFTGGNQPQHF. The CDR3 region has the DNA TGTGCCAGTAGTATAGATTTCACAGGGGGAAATCAGCCCCAGCATTTT.

DNA of the CDR3: TGCAGCGCTCTCGGGGGAGCTAACTATGGCTACACCTTC. Translated: CSALGGANYGYTF. V is TRBV29-1 and J is TRBJ1-2; weak D call: TRBD1 (5 bases). Germline V lookup: CDR1 SQVTM, CDR2 ANQGSEA. The V end lost 7 bases, the J end lost 0 bases, and 12 bases lay between the germline ends. This CDR3 region has 13 residues.

V usage is TRBV27 and J usage is TRBJ2-2; D is unclear. V dropped 5 bases and J dropped 6 bases, with 10 bases sitting between them. CDR1 is MNHEY and CDR2 is SMNVEV in the germline V gene (reference sequence). The CDR3 covers 13 residues. In DNA form, the CDR3 reads TGTGCCAGCAGTGCCGGTTACCCCGGGGAGCTGTTTTTT. Translated, it gives CASSAGYPGELFF.

The rearrangement joins TRBV5-5 to TRBJ2-7; TRBD1 matches at 9 bases. CDR3 size: 15 residues. The V gene end was trimmed by 4 bases and the J gene end by 8 bases; junction bases not matched to a gene: 13. Germline V lookup: CDR1 SGHKS, CDR2 YYEKEE (reference sequence). CDR3 coding DNA: TGTGCCAGCAGCCTGGAACAGGGGGCCCTATACCAGCAGTACTTC. It codes for CASSLEQGALYQQYF.

V usage is TRBV20-1 and J usage is TRBJ2-5; no clear D. Between the trimmed V and J ends, which lost 7 bases and 4 bases, there was a span of 10 bases. The CDR3 has 11 amino acids. Germline V CDR1 and CDR2: DFQATT, SNEGSKA (reference sequence). In DNA, the CDR3 is TGCAGTGGACTGTTGGGAGAGACCCAGTACTTC. It yields the protein CSGLLGETQYF.

The gene calls are TRBV6-4 and TRBJ1-6; no firm D call. Deletions cut 4 bases from V and 2 bases from J, with 6 bases between. The V gene's germline CDR1 is MRHNA and CDR2 SNTAGT. The CDR3 has 14 residues. The CDR3 DNA reads as TGTGCCAGCAGTGCCGGAACCTATAATTCACCCCTCCACTTT. It specifies CASSAGTYNSPLHF.

This chain links TRBV29-1 with TRBJ1-4; D is unclear. Germline V lookup: CDR1 SQVTM, CDR2 ANQGSEA. Deletions cut 7 bases from V and 3 bases from J, with 21 bases between. The CDR3 has 16 amino acids. The CDR3 is CSARGAGGIPNEKLFF. The CDR3 nucleotides are TGCAGCGCCCGAGGAGCAGGAGGCATACCTAATGAAAAACTGTTTTTT.

Turning to this clone: Other nucleotide sequences from this sample produce the same CDR3. The genes are TRBV5-1 and TRBJ2-7, with 10 bases identical to TRBD1. V lost 0 bases and J lost 4; bases outside the gene matches: 1. The V gene's germline CDR1 is SGHRS and CDR2 YFSETQ. The CDR3 consists of 14 residues. The CDR3 DNA reads TGCGCCAGCAGCTTGGGACAGGGGGCTTACGAGCAGTACTTC. This sequence encodes CASSLGQGAYEQYF.

The chain has TRBV6-6 and TRBJ2-3; D might be TRBD1 (5 bases). With 4 bases removed from V and 2 bases from J, the gap between germline ends came to 16 bases. Looked up from germline, CDR1 is MNHNY and CDR2 is SVGAGI (reference sequence). The CDR3 is made up of 16 amino acids. The CDR3 here is CASSSQGFGVTDTQYF. In nucleotides, the CDR3 is TGTGCCAGCAGTTCCCAGGGTTTTGGGGTCACAGATACGCAGTATTTT.

The chain links TRBV2 to TRBJ2-3, with D unresolved. CDR1 is SNHLY, CDR2 FYNNEI, per germline. V was shortened by 4 bases and J by 4 bases, with 6 bases between the two germline ends. The CDR3 has 12 amino acids. The CDR3 DNA is TGTGCCAGCAGTGTAACGTCAGATACGCAGTATTTT. Translating it yields CASSVTSDTQYF.